This entry lists 30 T cell receptor beta chains sequenced from one sample in a study of T cells in Graves' hyperthyroidism and ophthalmopathy. TCR beta CDR3 sequences were amplified from RNA transcripts. The TCR CDR3 first-round RT-PCR relied on the HTBI primer set. TCRdb passed the multiplex PCR reads through MiXCR, listing each CDR3 protein once. The data contain about 130,000 distinct CDR3 sequences, approximately 20% of them seen just once; the ten biggest clones take up 60% to 80%. Sequenced material: blood. Receptors were obtained from a woman aged 50 to 60 with Graves' hyperthyroidism that later progressed to Graves' ophthalmopathy.

This clonotype occurred many times. This chain connects TRBV20-1 to TRBJ2-3, with 7 nucleotides matching TRBD1. The CDR3 spans 13 residues. Germline V gene lookup returns CDR1 DFQATT and CDR2 SNEGSKA (reference sequence). The V gene end was trimmed by 8 bases and the J gene end by 1 base; junction bases not matched to a gene: 6. This chain's CDR3 is CSYRGPRTDTQYF. The CDR3 DNA follows: TGCAGTTACAGGGGCCCTCGCACAGATACGCAGTATTTT.

This clonotype was observed at least ten times. The rearrangement uses TRBV11-2 and TRBJ2-5, with 7 bases identical to TRBD2. The J segment lost 5 bases and the V segment lost 2 bases, leaving 8 bases of the junction unmatched. Germline CDR1 and CDR2: SGHAT and FQNNGV. CDR3 length equals 15 residues. CDR3 in DNA: TGTGCCAGCAGCTTATTGCAGGCCGGGAGGGAGACCCAGTACTTC. Protein sequence: CASSLLQAGRETQYF.

The V call is TRBV28, the J call TRBJ2-2; 9 bases fit TRBD2. This CDR3 has 16 amino acids. From germline, CDR1 is MDHEN and CDR2 SYDVKM. Losses at the gene ends were 3 bases for V and 4 bases for J; bases not matched to a gene: 6. The CDR3 DNA reads as TGTGCCAGCAGTTTCGGCGGGAGGGCGGGCACCGGGGAGCTGTTTTTT. The encoded protein is CASSFGGRAGTGELFF.

Many counts were recorded for this clonotype. The rearrangement links TRBV4-1 to TRBJ2-7; D not certain. The germline V gene encodes CDR1 MGHRA and CDR2 YSYEKL. The V gene lost 0 bases and the J gene lost 4 bases, with 16 bases spanning the gap. The CDR3 totals 16 residues. The CDR3, as DNA: TGCGCCAGCAGCCAAGAAGGGCCCTATGCCAATTACGAGCAGTACTTC. Amino acids: CASSQEGPYANYEQYF.

This chain joins TRBV5-1 and TRBJ1-1, with a possible D match to TRBD1 (5 bases). Per the germline V gene, CDR1 is SGHRS and CDR2 is YFSETQ. The CDR3 loop spans 16 amino acids. V was clipped by 0 bases and J by 4 bases, with 16 bases between them. The CDR3 DNA reads TGCGCCAGCAGCTTGGGCCCAGGGAGTCTGGGCACTGAAGCTTTCTTT. This translates into CASSLGPGSLGTEAFF.

Written as DNA, the CDR3 is TGTGCCAGCAGTCCATATCAGGGTTCGGGCTATGGCTACACCTTC. It yields the protein CASSPYQGSGYGYTF. The J gene is TRBJ1-2, the V gene TRBV27, with D possibly matching TRBD1 (5 bases). Germline CDR1 reads MNHEY; CDR2 reads SMNVEV (reference sequence). V was clipped by 5 bases and J by 4 bases, with 17 bases between them. The CDR3 length is 15 residues.

This clonotype was observed many times. This rearrangement joins TRBV30 to TRBJ1-5; D unresolved. The CDR3 runs 13 residues. Between the trimmed V and J ends, which lost 5 bases and 0 bases, there was a span of 8 bases. In germline, CDR1 is GTSNPN, CDR2 SVGIG (reference sequence). Here the CDR3 reads CAWGPNSNQPQHF. The CDR3 nucleotides read TGTGCCTGGGGACCAAATAGCAATCAGCCCCAGCATTTT.

This clonotype came up many times. This chain links TRBV5-6 with TRBJ2-3, with a possible D match to TRBD2 (6 bases). The germline V gene has CDR1 SGHDT and CDR2 YYEEEE. V shed 5 bases and J shed 6 bases, with 13 bases lying between them. The CDR3 runs 13 residues. CDR3 bases: TGTGCCAGCAGTTCGACTAGTGGGGATACGCAGTATTTT. Encoded protein: CASSSTSGDTQYF.

This clonotype was observed at least ten times. V is TRBV20-1 and J is TRBJ2-5, with D possibly matching TRBD2 (6 bases). This CDR3 is built from 12 residues. V gave up 3 bases and J gave up 7 bases, with 12 bases separating them. The germline CDR1 and CDR2 sequences are DFQATT and SNEGSKA (reference sequence). This chain's CDR3 is CSARRREATQYF. DNA for the CDR3: TGCAGTGCTAGGCGCAGGGAGGCGACCCAGTACTTC.

V is TRBV19 and J is TRBJ2-2; possibly TRBD1 for D (5 bases). The CDR3 spans 13 residues. The germline V gene encodes CDR1 LNHDA and CDR2 SQIVND (reference sequence). The V gene lost 5 bases and the J gene lost 6 bases, with 10 bases spanning the gap. Written as DNA, the CDR3 is TGTGCCAGTAGTCCCAGGGTGGCCGGGGAGCTGTTTTTT. This translates into CASSPRVAGELFF. Complete variable domain (other parts from reference TRBV19 and TRBJ2-2): DGGITQSPKYLFRKEGQNVTLSCEQNLNHDAMYWYRQDPGQGLRLIYYSQIVNDFQKGDIAEGYSVSREKKESFPLTVTSAQKNPTAFYLCASSPRVAGELFFGEGSRLTVL.

About this clonotype itself: A read error may be the cause here, since a much bigger clone is one base away. The chain recombines TRBV6-1 with TRBJ1-1; tentatively, D is TRBD1 (6 bases). This CDR3 is built from 15 residues. Per the germline V gene, CDR1 is MNHNS and CDR2 is SASEGT. The CDR3 sequence: CASSEGGRGNTEALF. CDR3 coding DNA: TGTGCCAGCAGTGAGGGGGGGAGGGGGAACACTGAAGCTCTCTTT.

This clonotype occurred a few times. V is TRBV19 and J is TRBJ2-1, with 7 positions matching TRBD2. This CDR3 is built from 14 residues. The germline CDR1 and CDR2 sequences are LNHDA and SQIVND (reference sequence). Trimming took 7 bases from V and 0 from J; bases not matched to a gene: 3. This CDR3 reads CASKRDYSYNEQFF. CDR3 coding DNA: TGTGCCAGTAAGAGGGACTACTCCTACAATGAGCAGTTCTTC.

Turning to this clonotype: An end of the junction differs from the germline gene, which may be a read error. The chain links TRBV28 to TRBJ2-5, with TRBD1 identical over 7 bases. The germline gives CDR1 MDHEN, CDR2 SYDVKM. This CDR3 has 9 residues. The CDR3 DNA reads TGTGCCAGCAGTTTAGGACAGGACTTC. Its translation is CASSLGQDF.

The table lists this clonotype with many counts. The V gene is TRBV5-1, the J gene TRBJ1-1; D may be TRBD1 (6 bases). This CDR3 region has 14 residues. The germline CDR1 and CDR2 sequences are SGHRS and YFSETQ. Trimming removed 5 bases from V and 4 bases from J, with 15 bases in between. The DNA for the CDR3 is TGCGCCAGCAGGGCCGGAGGGGGTGCCACTGAAGCTTTCTTT. As protein: CASRAGGGATEAFF.

Notes on this clonotype: A much bigger clone sits one base away, suggesting this may be a read error. CDR3 protein: CVTSGLAGEAGELFF. For the CDR3, the DNA is TGTGTCACCAGTGGGCTAGCGGGAGAGGCCGGGGAGCTGTTTTTT. The J gene is TRBJ2-2, the V gene TRBV24-1; 10 bases line up with TRBD2. The CDR3 runs 15 residues. Germline V gene lookup returns CDR1 KGHDR and CDR2 SFDVKD.

This clonotype was seen ten or more times. The chain has TRBV24-1 and TRBJ1-4, with TRBD1 as a possible D gene (6 bases). The germline V gene has CDR1 KGHDR and CDR2 SFDVKD. CDR3 length: 17 residues. Trimming shortened V by 7 bases and J by 5 bases, and 22 bases separated the two germline ends. The CDR3 spells CATSEGESTGPNEKLFF. CDR3 DNA sequence: TGTGCCACCAGCGAGGGGGAGTCTACAGGACCAAATGAAAAACTGTTTTTT.

This clonotype was counted between two and nine times. V is TRBV12-3 or TRBV12-4 and J is TRBJ2-7; D may match TRBD1 or TRBD2 (7 bases each). Trimming cost V 2 bases and J 5 bases, with 13 bases left between them. This CDR3 region has 14 residues. As DNA, the CDR3 is TGTGCCAGCAGTTTAAACAGGGGAGGGAACGAGCAGTACTTC. Amino acid sequence: CASSLNRGGNEQYF.

This clonotype was observed at least ten times. The chain recombines TRBV27 with TRBJ2-1; 9 nucleotides match TRBD1. The germline V gene encodes CDR1 MNHEY and CDR2 SMNVEV (reference sequence). This CDR3 region has 17 residues. The junction had 15 bases not matched to a gene; V was cut back by 5 bases and J by 7 bases. The CDR3, as DNA: TGTGCCAGCAGTCCTCTCGACACAGGGGGCGGGATGAATGAGCAGTTCTTC. Residues: CASSPLDTGGGMNEQFF.

This clonotype has a handful of counts. A much more abundant neighbour one base away suggests this may be a read error. The chain combines TRBV6-2 or TRBV6-3 with TRBJ2-7; the D is unclear. The CDR3 length is 16 residues. Germline CDR1 MNHEY, CDR2 SVGEGT. This CDR3 is CASSYSARRPSCEQYF. The DNA of the CDR3 is TGTGCCAGCAGTTACTCGGCCAGGCGGCCTTCCTGCGAGCAGTACTTC.

The table lists this clonotype with many counts. CDR3: CASAFGLAGGPGSEQYF. For the CDR3, the DNA is TGTGCCAGCGCGTTTGGACTAGCGGGAGGGCCTGGATCCGAGCAGTACTTC. This sequence joins TRBV6-1 and TRBJ2-7, with 15 positions matching TRBD2. V shed 8 bases and J 6 bases; nucleotides not matched to a gene: 14. The CDR3 is 17 amino acids. Germline-derived CDR1 and CDR2 are MNHNS and SASEGT.

The chain has TRBV9 and TRBJ2-4; D unresolved. V lost 0 bases and J 0 bases, leaving 7 bases between the germline ends. CDR3 size: 15 residues. Germline CDR1 and CDR2: SGDLS and YYNGEE. CDR3 amino acids: CASSVGGLAKNIQYF. CDR3 nucleotides: TGTGCCAGCAGCGTAGGGGGATTAGCCAAAAACATTCAGTACTTC.

This clonotype was detected ten times or more. The chain joins TRBV7-2 to TRBJ2-3, with 7 bases aligning to TRBD1. Germline-derived CDR1 and CDR2 are SGHTA and FQGNSA. With 5 bases clipped from V and 2 bases from J, the junction kept 10 bases outside the gene matches. This CDR3 is built from 16 residues. In DNA form, the CDR3 reads TGTGCCAGCAGCGCAAGACAGGGTGGGGACACAGATACGCAGTATTTT. Its protein is CASSARQGGDTDTQYF.

The genes are TRBV19 and TRBJ1-1, with 9 nucleotides matching TRBD1. CDR1 is LNHDA and CDR2 is SQIVND in the germline V gene (reference sequence). Trimming at V came to 5 bases and at J to 3 bases, leaving 7 bases not matched to a gene. The CDR3 is made up of 15 amino acids. As DNA, the CDR3 is TGTGCCAGTAGTCAGCCGGGACAGGGCTACACTGAAGCTTTCTTT. This gives the protein CASSQPGQGYTEAFF. Full variable domain (remainder filled in from reference TRBV19 and TRBJ1-1): DGGITQSPKYLFRKEGQNVTLSCEQNLNHDAMYWYRQDPGQGLRLIYYSQIVNDFQKGDIAEGYSVSREKKESFPLTVTSAQKNPTAFYLCASSQPGQGYTEAFFGQGTRLTVV.

V is TRBV14 and J is TRBJ2-3; 8 nucleotides match TRBD2. The junction had 5 bases not matched to a gene; V was cut back by 1 base and J by 8 bases. The CDR3 has 14 amino acids. Germline V gene lookup returns CDR1 SGHDN and CDR2 FVKESK. The CDR3 is CASSQVGLDSTQYF. The CDR3, as DNA: TGTGCCAGCAGCCAAGTGGGACTAGACTCTACGCAGTATTTT.

This clonotype was counted at least ten times. The V gene is TRBV20-1, the J gene TRBJ1-5, with D perhaps TRBD1 (6 bases). CDR1 is DFQATT, CDR2 SNEGSKA, per germline (reference sequence). V lost 1 base and J 5 bases, leaving 15 bases between the germline ends. The CDR3 contains 15 residues. The CDR3 sequence is CSARGVLGGDQPQHF. In DNA form, the CDR3 reads TGCAGTGCTAGAGGGGTCCTCGGGGGCGATCAGCCCCAGCATTTT.

In this sample, this clonotype turned up a few times. The chain has TRBV7-6 and TRBJ2-2, with 8 nucleotides matching TRBD1. The J segment lost 5 bases and the V segment lost 6 bases, leaving 8 bases of the junction unmatched. Germline CDR1 and CDR2: SGHVS and FNYEAQ. The CDR3 covers 15 residues. The CDR3 region is CASRSDRGGTGELFF. DNA for the CDR3: TGTGCCAGCAGAAGTGACAGGGGCGGGACCGGGGAGCTGTTTTTT.

This clonotype was recorded a few times. The chain has TRBV24-1 and TRBJ2-3, with D perhaps TRBD2 (6 bases). V lost 5 bases to trimming and J lost 4 bases, with 15 bases between them. CDR1 is KGHDR and CDR2 is SFDVKD in the germline V gene. The CDR3 is made up of 15 amino acids. The DNA of the CDR3 is TGTGCCACCAGTGCCACCGGGGGAGGTTCAGATACGCAGTATTTT. This translates into CATSATGGGSDTQYF.

The table lists this clonotype with many counts. The V gene is TRBV5-6, the J gene TRBJ2-7, with a possible D match to TRBD1 (6 bases). The CDR3 is 14 amino acids. With 1 base removed from V and 2 bases from J, the gap between germline ends came to 10 bases. Germline V CDR1 and CDR2: SGHDT, YYEEEE. CDR3: CASSLLGAPYEQYF. The CDR3 DNA reads TGTGCCAGCAGCTTGTTGGGGGCCCCCTACGAGCAGTACTTC.

This clonotype occurred many times. The V gene is TRBV5-1, the J gene TRBJ1-1; 8 bases are shared with TRBD1. Germline lookup yields CDR1 SGHRS and CDR2 YFSETQ. CDR3 length equals 14 residues. Unmatched junction bases numbered 3, after V lost 4 bases and J lost 1 base. CDR3 DNA sequence: TGCGCCAGCAGCACAGGGGGTCAGAACACTGAAGCTTTCTTT. Its protein product is CASSTGGQNTEAFF.

In this sample, this clonotype turned up a few times. V and J are TRBV7-3 and TRBJ2-1, with 12 positions matching TRBD1. J was trimmed by 10 bases and V by 1 base; bases with no gene match: 8. CDR3 length: 16 residues. Germline loops: CDR1 SGHTA, CDR2 FQGTGA. The CDR3 DNA follows: TGTGCCAGCAGCTTAAGTCCGGGACAGGGGGCAGCCGAGCAGTTCTTC. This sequence encodes CASSLSPGQGAAEQFF.